The clone carrying this TCR beta chain showed up just a few times. The data were taken from a study of T-cell memory formation after mild COVID-19. The CDR3 consists of 16 residues. V dropped 5 bases and J dropped 1 base, with 17 bases sitting between them. CDR1 SGHNT and CDR2 YYREEE come from the germline V gene (reference sequence). TCRdb ran MiXCR on the 5' RACE reads and lists one entry per CDR3 protein. The sample includes approximately 350,000 distinct CDR3 sequences, 13% to 15% of them seen just once. The chain is built from TRBV5-4 and TRBJ2-3; D not certain. The sample comprised PBMCs or a T cell subset sorted from them (not recorded which). The TCR sequence derives from a man aged 18 to 30 who had mild COVID-19 (a few samples of this study predate the infection). Cell type and time point are not known. For the CDR3, the DNA is TGTGCCAGCAGTCCACCCGACCAAGCCCGCACAGATACGCAGTATTTT. This gives the protein CASSPPDQARTDTQYF.